This T cell receptor beta chain is drawn from a study of post-analysis software for immune sequencing data. Across the whole study: Patients with relapsing-remitting, secondary progressive and progressive-relapsing multiple sclerosis courses were all represented. Study-wide results and limits: Controls had lower frequencies than patients of five or six TRBV segments, which included TRBV5-6, TRBV5-1 and TRBV20-1. Batch-mates among the samples co-clustered strongly by F measure. Controls' normalized Chao1 diversity significantly exceeded that of multiple sclerosis patients.

Sequencing libraries made from TCR beta cDNA carried unique molecular identifiers. TCRdb re-called the PCR reads through MiXCR, storing one row per CDR3 protein. The repertoire holds 740,000 or so distinct CDR3 sequences, with approximately 50% as singletons. The CDR3 loop spans 13 amino acids. V was trimmed by 1 base and J by 5 bases, leaving 8 bases between them. The germline V gene encodes CDR1 MNHEY and CDR2 SVGAGI. Comment on this clonotype: Its antigen is as yet unknown.

This sequence was found in a girl aged 10 to 17 with multiple sclerosis. Sequencing was done on a sample of blood. The V gene is TRBV6-5, the J gene TRBJ1-2; perhaps TRBD1 as D (5 bases). CDR3 nucleotide sequence: TGTGCCAGCAGTTACTTTGGGGCTTATGGCTACACCTTC. It is translated as CASSYFGAYGYTF.